A selection of T cell receptor beta chains follows, all from one sample in a study of Graves' ophthalmopathy and Graves' hyperthyroidism. TCRdb analysed the multiplex PCR reads with MiXCR anew, one entry per CDR3 protein. In the table there are about 400,000 distinct CDR3 sequences, around 16% of which are singletons. The sample taken for sequencing was peripheral blood. Receptors originate from a woman younger than 35 with Graves' ophthalmopathy. The CDR3 runs from the conserved cysteine through the conserved F or W. Fields, in order: D gene, J gene, clone size, V gene, CDR3 protein, CDR3 DNA. D genes are given only for firm matches. Rows may omit the clone size; those that give it use once, few, many or a size class.

d_gene: NA
j_gene: TRBJ1-2
abundance: NA
v_gene: TRBV12-3/TRBV12-4
CDR3aa: CASSPRGTWDYGYTF
CDR3nt: TGTGCCAGCAGTCCCCGGGGGACATGGGACTATGGCTACACCTTC

d_gene: NA
j_gene: TRBJ1-3
abundance: many
v_gene: TRBV7-8
CDR3aa: CASSPVSTTTGNTIYF
CDR3nt: TGTGCCAGCAGCCCCGTTAGCACTACAACCGGAAACACCATATATTTT

d_gene: NA
j_gene: TRBJ2-7
abundance: NA
v_gene: TRBV20-1
CDR3aa: CSARGISGYEQYF
CDR3nt: TGCAGTGCTAGAGGGATTTCAGGTTACGAGCAGTACTTC

d_gene: TRBD2
j_gene: TRBJ2-5
abundance: NA
v_gene: TRBV28
CDR3aa: CASSELGLAGQETQYF
CDR3nt: TGTGCCAGCAGTGAATTAGGACTAGCGGGACAAGAGACCCAGTACTTC

d_gene: NA
j_gene: TRBJ2-5
abundance: once
v_gene: TRBV7-9
CDR3aa: CASRLEQLETQYF
CDR3nt: TGTGCCAGCAGACTGGAACAGTTGGAGACCCAGTACTTC

d_gene: NA
j_gene: TRBJ2-2
abundance: many
v_gene: TRBV7-3
CDR3aa: CASSVGGRYTGELFF
CDR3nt: TGTGCCAGCAGCGTAGGGGGGAGGTACACCGGGGAGCTGTTTTTT

d_gene: NA
j_gene: TRBJ1-1
abundance: many
v_gene: TRBV4-2
CDR3aa: CASSHDGSGAEAFF
CDR3nt: TGTGCCAGCAGCCACGATGGATCAGGCGCTGAAGCTTTCTTT

d_gene: NA
j_gene: TRBJ1-5
abundance: many
v_gene: TRBV10-3
CDR3aa: CAISESGGGQPQHF
CDR3nt: TGTGCCATCAGTGAGTCGGGGGGGGGGCAGCCCCAGCATTTT

d_gene: NA
j_gene: TRBJ2-2
abundance: many
v_gene: TRBV6-2/TRBV6-3
CDR3aa: CASSSGFAGELLF
CDR3nt: TGTGCCAGCAGTTCGGGTTTTGCCGGGGAGCTGCTTTTT

d_gene: TRBD1
j_gene: TRBJ2-2
abundance: many
v_gene: TRBV6-2/TRBV6-3
CDR3aa: CASSDPGQGSGELFF
CDR3nt: TGTGCCAGCAGTGACCCGGGACAGGGATCCGGGGAGCTGTTTTTT

d_gene: NA
j_gene: TRBJ1-1
abundance: many
v_gene: TRBV19
CDR3aa: CASSTTRNTEAFF
CDR3nt: TGTGCCAGTAGTACAACAAGGAACACTGAAGCTTTCTTT

d_gene: NA
j_gene: TRBJ1-1
abundance: NA
v_gene: TRBV6-2/TRBV6-3
CDR3aa: CASRSQGGTTEAFF
CDR3nt: TGTGCCAGCAGATCACAGGGTGGTACGACTGAAGCTTTCTTT

d_gene: TRBD1
j_gene: TRBJ2-5
abundance: many
v_gene: TRBV7-2
CDR3aa: CASSPGQGAPETQYF
CDR3nt: TGTGCCAGCAGCCCGGGACAGGGGGCACCAGAGACCCAGTACTTC

d_gene: NA
j_gene: TRBJ2-5
abundance: many
v_gene: TRBV5-1
CDR3aa: CASSSTNMAQYF
CDR3nt: TGCGCCAGCAGCTCCACCAACATGGCCCAGTACTTC

d_gene: NA
j_gene: TRBJ1-5
abundance: many
v_gene: TRBV28
CDR3aa: CASSSPGNGGNQPQHF
CDR3nt: TGTGCCAGCAGTTCCCCCGGTAATGGCGGAAATCAGCCCCAGCATTTT

d_gene: NA
j_gene: TRBJ1-2
abundance: NA
v_gene: TRBV18
CDR3aa: CASSPRGDYGYTF
CDR3nt: TGTGCCAGCTCACCCCGGGGGGACTATGGCTACACCTTC

d_gene: NA
j_gene: TRBJ2-7
abundance: NA
v_gene: TRBV27
CDR3aa: CASSPRLRTDWIEQYF
CDR3nt: TGTGCCAGCAGTCCCCGCCTAAGGACAGATTGGATCGAGCAGTACTTC

d_gene: NA
j_gene: TRBJ2-5
abundance: NA
v_gene: TRBV24-1
CDR3aa: CATSVLGETQYF
CDR3nt: TGTGCCACCAGTGTTCTTGGAGAGACCCAGTACTTC

d_gene: TRBD2
j_gene: TRBJ2-4
abundance: NA
v_gene: TRBV12-3/TRBV12-4
CDR3aa: CASSTGGAKNIQYF
CDR3nt: TGTGCCAGCAGCACGGGGGGAGCCAAAAACATTCAGTACTTC

d_gene: NA
j_gene: TRBJ1-5
abundance: many
v_gene: TRBV28
CDR3aa: CASSRESAPQHF
CDR3nt: TGTGCCAGCAGCCGGGAATCGGCGCCCCAGCATTTT

d_gene: NA
j_gene: TRBJ1-1
abundance: many
v_gene: TRBV29-1
CDR3aa: CSAEGGTEAFF
CDR3nt: TGCAGCGCCGAGGGGGGAACTGAAGCTTTCTTT

d_gene: NA
j_gene: TRBJ2-7
abundance: many
v_gene: TRBV20-1
CDR3aa: CSARDYRGSSYEQYF
CDR3nt: TGCAGTGCTAGAGATTACCGGGGGAGCTCCTACGAGCAGTACTTC

d_gene: NA
j_gene: TRBJ2-5
abundance: many
v_gene: TRBV12-3/TRBV12-4
CDR3aa: CASSLGALGWETQYF
CDR3nt: TGTGCCAGCAGTTTAGGGGCCCTAGGGTGGGAGACCCAGTACTTC

d_gene: TRBD2
j_gene: TRBJ2-2
abundance: NA
v_gene: TRBV14
CDR3aa: CASSPLAGGRNTGELFF
CDR3nt: TGTGCCAGCAGCCCCTTGGCGGGGGGCAGGAACACCGGGGAGCTGTTTTTT

d_gene: NA
j_gene: TRBJ1-5
abundance: many
v_gene: TRBV10-3
CDR3aa: CAISRGNQPQHF
CDR3nt: TGTGCCATCAGTCGGGGCAATCAGCCCCAGCATTTT

d_gene: NA
j_gene: TRBJ1-1
abundance: NA
v_gene: TRBV19
CDR3aa: CASNDRRTEAFF
CDR3nt: TGTGCCAGTAACGATCGTCGCACTGAAGCTTTCTTT

d_gene: NA
j_gene: TRBJ2-7
abundance: many
v_gene: TRBV4-3
CDR3aa: CASSQAPFGVGLYHEQYF
CDR3nt: TGCGCCAGCAGCCAAGCACCGTTCGGTGTGGGACTCTACCACGAGCAGTACTTC